This TCR beta chain was recorded in a study of shared clonotypes between healthy human individuals (dated by TCRdb to about 2020). About the investigation overall: The cohort included a few men and a couple of women between 18 and 49 years of age. For each donor, CD4 naive and CD4 memory were each run on three plates, CD8 naive on two plates, and CD8 memory on one plate. The study deeply sequenced blood TCR repertoires of about five healthy adults to estimate repertoire size and the extent of clonotype sharing between individuals. To increase sequencing depth and limit assay-specific biases, TCR repertoire library preparation and sequencing were carried out by different laboratories using diverse techniques. Each donor's leukapheresis produced roughly between about 0.8 and 10 billion PBMCs. General conclusions and limits of the study: Rarefaction of sorted-subset datasets indicated incomplete sequencing despite the large sequencing depth. Because the study included only a small number of donors, the genetic and exposure-history diversity represented was limited. Estimated clonotype richness was generally larger for naive than for memory subsets. Pairwise subsampling indicated that sequencing depth was expected to affect the degree of clonotype sharing among donors. Sampling was restricted to blood, and TCR repertoires in tissue are likely to differ from TCR repertoires in blood. Roughly 5% of naive CD4, roughly 3.5% of naive CD8, 2.3% of memory CD4, and approximately 0.39% of memory CD8 clonotypes were shared across a few donors. Compared with non-shared clonotypes, the clonotypes found in all four sorted-subset donors had higher generation probabilities.

A remark on this clone: The specificity of this receptor is unknown. It has no much larger one-base neighbor in the sample; base qualities were not kept.

Donors were healthy HIV-negative adults with no recently reported acute infections or vaccinations. Only Caucasian adults living in Nashville, Tennessee, USA were represented among the donors. Magnetic negative selection was used to enrich CD4+ T cells, after which naive cells were positively selected on CD45RA and the negative fraction became the memory subset. After blood collection by leukapheresis, PBMCs were isolated using Ficoll-Histopaque density gradient centrifugation and then cryopreserved in the vapor phase of liquid nitrogen. Analytical flow cytometry was used to check the purity and quantity of each magnetically sorted T cell population. Each sorted fraction had its genomic DNA isolated and then quantified by UV absorbance on a Nanodrop 2000c. V drops 3 bases and J drops 4 bases, leaving 15 bases in between. The cysteine opens and the phenylalanine closes a CDR3 of 15 amino acids. Only CDR3 DNA is held: 45 bases, read in frame from base 1. CDR1 and CDR2 are read off the germline V gene as MNHNS and SASEGT.

Using the deep immunoSEQ assay, multiplex PCR amplified TCR CDR3 regions from genomic DNA. Genomic DNA extracted from each cell subset was distributed evenly over all wells of several immunoSEQ 96-well plates, and each plate served as one replicate. For sorted subsets, roughly 190 ng of genomic DNA, equivalent to roughly 33,000 T cell genomes, went into each replicate PCR. Purified libraries were measured with a Qubit 3.0 fluorometer, size-checked on a Bioanalyzer 2100, and measured again with the KAPA Library Quantification kit. Every immunoSEQ 96-well plate was sequenced on a dedicated single-read 150-cycle Illumina NextSeq 550 flow cell. The published analysis was carried out like this. Because the immunoSEQ output included only junctional sequences and no quality scores, the filtering could not be the same as the filtering used for full-length reads. Sequences were annotated with PyIR, a Python wrapper for IgBLAST v1.9, and V/J genes and CDR3 were assigned using IMGT germline references. Any read was removed if the V/J assignment was weak (E-value above 1e-6), the CDR3 was missing, or the read contained stop codons, out-of-frame junctions, or ambiguous translated residues. V3J clonotypes were defined by identical inferred V gene, J gene, and CDR3 amino acid sequence. Percentage overlap between repertoires was computed as shared unique clonotypes divided by the size of the smaller repertoire. Richness of each repertoire was evaluated using RTK rarefaction, the Chao1 estimator, and Recon v2.1 estimates of unobserved clonotypes. Generation probabilities for all TCRbeta clonotypes obtained by the gDNA method from a handful of donors were computed using OLGA. The immuneACCESS repertoire file appears here via TCRdb, limited to in-frame rearrangements. These files lack a portion of the clones; in checked studies, under half of the deficit traces to unresolved V genes, and the cause of the others is not known. The V and J calls and clone size were taken over from that table, and D and trimming were inferred from the DNA. The sample includes 2 million to 2.5 million clones, with 90% to 95% observed a single time. The top ten hold 0.39% of the sample.

The chain employs TRBV6-1 and TRBJ2-5; the D gene may be TRBD1 or TRBD2, since each aligns over 5 bases. The sample was naive CD4+ T cells from PBMCs. The cell subset or site label here, explained by the study, means: CD45RA+ positively selected. The receptor was derived from a man between 18 and 35 years old in good health. Some clones in this sample may be carry-over from other donors' samples. The CDR3 corresponds to CASSEGPLKGETQYF. The nucleotide sequence is given as TGTGCCAGCAGTGAGGGACCGCTTAAGGGAGAGACCCAGTACTTC.